This T cell receptor (beta chain) was identified during a study of radiotherapy plus CTLA-4 blockade in lung cancer. Focal radiation plus CTLA-4 blockade with ipilimumab was given to patients with chemo-refractory metastatic non-small-cell lung cancer. This table comes from immunoSEQ multiplex PCR, and its TCRdb copy is limited to in-frame clones, with some not included. The sample consists of roughly 13,000 clones, around 87% of them appearing once. Trimming took 4 bases from V and 11 from J; bases not matched to a gene: 14. The germline CDR1 and CDR2 sequences are SGHDT and YYEEEE. This CDR3 is built from 15 residues.

The chain combines TRBV5-6 with TRBJ2-1, with 8 bases identical to TRBD2. Sample: peripheral blood, taken from a patient treated with radiotherapy plus ipilimumab. The sequence was collected from a human donor with non-small cell lung cancer that progressed on radiotherapy plus ipilimumab. Some clones in this sample may be carry-over from other donors' samples. CDR3 sequence reads: CASSLWSGGAAQQFF. For the CDR3, the DNA is TGTGCCAGCAGCCTATGGAGCGGGGGCGCGGCCCAGCAGTTCTTC.